A selection of T cell receptor beta chains follows, all from one sample in a study of blood T cell repertoires in COVID-19. The repertoire was sequenced with immunoSEQ multiplex PCR; TCRdb's copy has only in-frame clones and lacks some. This table holds about 200,000 clones, about 88% found once. Material: peripheral blood. These receptors originate from a woman aged 45-60 years with COVID-19, enrolled during active disease. Both conserved end residues are part of each CDR3. A D gene is named only where the DNA matches it firmly. Some rows have no size entry. The others give once, few or many, or a class for an expanded clone.

v_call: TRBV24-1
j_call: TRBJ2-3
clone_size: NA
d_call: NA
cdr3_nt: TGTGCCACCAGTGAGGACAACCATAGCACAGATACGCAGTATTTT
cdr3_aa: CATSEDNHSTDTQYF

v_call: TRBV7-8
j_call: TRBJ2-6
clone_size: once
d_call: NA
cdr3_nt: TGTGCCAGCAGCCCAAACAGGGTAGCTGGGGCCAACGTCCTGACTTTC
cdr3_aa: CASSPNRVAGANVLTF

v_call: TRBV29-1
j_call: TRBJ2-4
clone_size: NA
d_call: TRBD1
cdr3_nt: TGCAGCGTCCTGCTGCCCGACAGGGGATTAGTCAAAAACATTCAGTACTTC
cdr3_aa: CSVLLPDRGLVKNIQYF

v_call: TRBV20-1
j_call: TRBJ2-1
clone_size: once
d_call: NA
cdr3_nt: TGCAGTGCTATAGCAATCAATGAGCAGTTCTTC
cdr3_aa: CSAIAINEQFF

v_call: TRBV27
j_call: TRBJ1-6
clone_size: few
d_call: TRBD1
cdr3_nt: TGTGCCAGCAGTTCCGCCCTGGGACAGGGCTGGTCACCCCTCCACTTT
cdr3_aa: CASSSALGQGWSPLHF

v_call: TRBV5-1
j_call: TRBJ2-3
clone_size: NA
d_call: TRBD2
cdr3_nt: TGCGCCAGCAGCACCGCGGGGGCAGATACGCAGTATTTT
cdr3_aa: CASSTAGADTQYF

v_call: TRBV2
j_call: TRBJ1-3
clone_size: NA
d_call: NA
cdr3_nt: TGTGCCAGCAGTGAATCAGGGGACTCTGGAAACACCATATATTTT
cdr3_aa: CASSESGDSGNTIYF

v_call: TRBV2
j_call: TRBJ2-1
clone_size: NA
d_call: TRBD2
cdr3_nt: TGTGCCAGCAGTGGGGCGGGGACTAGCGTTTACAATGAGCAGTTCTTC
cdr3_aa: CASSGAGTSVYNEQFF

v_call: TRBV20-1
j_call: TRBJ1-4
clone_size: NA
d_call: NA
cdr3_nt: TGCAGTGCTAGTCGTCGACAGACAACTAATGAAAAACTGTTTTTT
cdr3_aa: CSASRRQTTNEKLFF

v_call: TRBV6-5
j_call: TRBJ2-7
clone_size: NA
d_call: NA
cdr3_nt: TGTGCCAGCAGCCTCGATGGAGGAGGGTACGAGCAGTACTTC
cdr3_aa: CASSLDGGGYEQYF

v_call: TRBV19
j_call: TRBJ1-2
clone_size: NA
d_call: NA
cdr3_nt: TGTGCCACCGTTCCATCCTCGGTGGGCGACTACACCTTC
cdr3_aa: CATVPSSVGDYTF

v_call: TRBV10-2
j_call: TRBJ2-1
clone_size: NA
d_call: TRBD2
cdr3_nt: TGCGCCAGCAGCGAAATCCCCCCGGGACTAGCCCACAATGAGCAGTTCTTC
cdr3_aa: CASSEIPPGLAHNEQFF

v_call: TRBV7-2
j_call: TRBJ2-4
clone_size: NA
d_call: NA
cdr3_nt: TGTGCCAGCAGCGCCGGGACACAATTAAACATTCAGTACTTC
cdr3_aa: CASSAGTQLNIQYF

v_call: TRBV3-1/TRBV3-2
j_call: TRBJ1-1
clone_size: NA
d_call: NA
cdr3_nt: TGTGCCAGCGGGGCAGGCCCGTACACTGAAGCTTTCTTT
cdr3_aa: CASGAGPYTEAFF

v_call: TRBV12-3/TRBV12-4
j_call: TRBJ2-7
clone_size: NA
d_call: NA
cdr3_nt: TGTGCCAGCAGAAGACAGGTTATGGGGGAGCAGTACTTC
cdr3_aa: CASRRQVMGEQYF

v_call: TRBV14
j_call: TRBJ1-3
clone_size: few
d_call: TRBD1
cdr3_nt: TGTGCCAGCAGCCCTCGACAGGGAGTAGGAAACACCATATATTTT
cdr3_aa: CASSPRQGVGNTIYF